This T cell receptor (beta chain) was captured in a study of shared clonotypes between healthy human individuals. Study-level results: Across subsets, estimated richness was generally greater for naive than for memory populations. The study found lower generation probabilities in non-shared clonotypes than in those shared by all four donors. Tissue TCR repertoires likely differ from these blood-only repertoires. In having few donors, the study represented limited genetic and exposure-history diversity.

Assay used: immunoSEQ multiplex PCR; TCRdb lists only in-frame clones, some missing. The repertoire holds millions of clones, with roughly 95% as singletons. As regards this clone: As yet, its antigen is unknown.

Naivety among CD8 cells was defined by CD45RO negativity and positive CCR7 selection, thereby excluding terminally differentiated effector memory CD45RA+ cells. The V and J ends lost 4 bases and 7 bases respectively, with 14 bases between them. Germline V CDR1 and CDR2: SGDLS, YYNGEE. This CDR3 is 13 amino acids long. This rearrangement joins TRBV9 to TRBJ2-5; D is unresolved. This clonotype was sampled from a man younger than 35 in good health. Sequencing was performed on naive CD8+ T cells sorted from blood. CDR3 coding DNA: TGTGCCAGCAGCCCGGAACTAAACCGGACCCAGTACTTC. Its translation is CASSPELNRTQYF.